Each of the 3 T cell receptor beta chains below was sequenced from the same sample in a study of CD8 T cells in Susac syndrome. RNA was extracted with the RNeasy kit, and a quantity of roughly 0.45 to 1 ug was reverse transcribed using random hexamers. TCRdb recomputed calls from the immunoSEQ multiplex PCR reads with MiXCR, one row per CDR3 protein. The sample has about 180,000 distinct CDR3 sequences, 94% seen once. Sample: CD4+ T cells from PBMCs. All receptors derive from a human donor with Susac syndrome.

The rearrangement uses TRBV11-2 and TRBJ2-1; 8 nucleotides align to TRBD2. CDR1 and CDR2 from the germline V gene are SGHAT and FQNNGV. V was pared by 1 base and J by 6 bases, with 8 bases of the junction left unmatched. CDR3 length equals 16 residues. CDR3 region: CASSLAGGGKSNEQFF. DNA for the CDR3: TGTGCCAGCAGCTTAGCCGGGGGGGGCAAAAGCAATGAGCAGTTCTTC.

The CDR3 DNA reads as TGCAGTGCGAAGAGCGGGGGGGAAGAGACCCAGTACTTC. This encodes CSAKSGGEETQYF. The V gene is TRBV20-1, the J gene TRBJ2-5; 10 bases agree with TRBD2. Germline CDR1 and CDR2: DFQATT and SNEGSKA (reference sequence). The CDR3 contains 13 residues. J gave up 3 bases and V 6 bases, and 4 bases lay outside the gene matches.

CDR3 amino acids: CASSGGLGETQYF. The CDR3, as DNA: TGTGCCAGCAGCGGGGGACTAGGAGAGACCCAGTACTTC. The gene calls are TRBV12-3 or TRBV12-4 and TRBJ2-5; 8 positions agree with TRBD2. The ends lost 6 bases at V and 4 bases at J; junction bases unmatched: 4. The CDR3 length is 13 residues.